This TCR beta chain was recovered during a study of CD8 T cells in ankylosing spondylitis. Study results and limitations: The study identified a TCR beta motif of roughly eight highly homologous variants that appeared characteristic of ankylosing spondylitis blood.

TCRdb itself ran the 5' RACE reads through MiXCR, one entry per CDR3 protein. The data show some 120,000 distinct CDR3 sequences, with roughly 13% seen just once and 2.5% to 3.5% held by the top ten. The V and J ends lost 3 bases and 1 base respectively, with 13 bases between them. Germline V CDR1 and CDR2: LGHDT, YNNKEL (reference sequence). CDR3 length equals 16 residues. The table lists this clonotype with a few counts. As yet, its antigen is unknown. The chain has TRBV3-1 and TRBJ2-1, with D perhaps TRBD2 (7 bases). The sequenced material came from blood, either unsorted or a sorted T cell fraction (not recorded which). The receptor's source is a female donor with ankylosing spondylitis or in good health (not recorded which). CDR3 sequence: CASSQRGGGSYNEQFF. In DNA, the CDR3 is TGTGCCAGCAGCCAGAGGGGGGGCGGTTCCTACAATGAGCAGTTCTTC.